These T cell receptor beta chains were read from a single sample in a study of blood T cell repertoires in COVID-19. Repertoires were generated with immunoSEQ multiplex PCR, while TCRdb's copy carries only in-frame clones and drops some. The sample consists of more than 250,000 clones, around 85% of them appearing once. What was sequenced was peripheral blood. The source is a man in his fifties with active or convalescent COVID-19. CDR3s include the opening cysteine and the closing phenylalanine or tryptophan. The order of the fields is J gene, D gene, CDR3 length, V gene, clone size, CDR3 protein, CDR3 DNA. The D gene is left open where the match is weak. Some rows mark clone size as missing; the rest say once, few, many or name a class of expanded clone.

J: TRBJ2-7
D: -
length: 14
V: TRBV19
size: few
CDR3: CASTLTAVEGEQYF
DNA: TGTGCCAGTACCCTGACAGCCGTGGAGGGCGAGCAGTACTTC

J: TRBJ1-5
D: TRBD1
length: 16
V: TRBV19
size: -
CDR3: CASTLGYRAGGQPQHF
DNA: TGTGCCAGTACCCTAGGTTATAGGGCAGGGGGTCAGCCCCAGCATTTT

J: TRBJ2-1
D: -
length: 15
V: TRBV5-5
size: -
CDR3: CASTLGVEYYNEQFF
DNA: TGTGCCAGCACCCTGGGAGTAGAGTACTACAATGAGCAGTTCTTC

J: TRBJ1-2
D: TRBD1
length: 14
V: TRBV5-4
size: -
CDR3: CASSAAGGNYGYTF
DNA: TGTGCCAGCAGCGCAGCAGGGGGGAACTATGGCTACACCTTC

J: TRBJ2-1
D: TRBD2
length: 14
V: TRBV6-2/TRBV6-3
size: -
CDR3: CASSAGGGYNEQFF
DNA: TGTGCCAGCAGCGCGGGGGGGGGCTACAATGAGCAGTTCTTC

J: TRBJ2-1
D: -
length: 17
V: TRBV7-3
size: -
CDR3: CASSSQSGHPEYNEQFF
DNA: TGTGCCAGCAGCTCCCAGTCGGGACACCCGGAATACAATGAGCAGTTCTTC

J: TRBJ2-7
D: TRBD2
length: 12
V: TRBV27
size: -
CDR3: CASSPGRGEQYF
DNA: TGTGCCAGCAGCCCAGGGAGGGGCGAGCAGTACTTC

J: TRBJ1-1
D: TRBD1
length: 14
V: TRBV4-2
size: few
CDR3: CASSQDRTGGEAFF
DNA: TGTGCCAGCAGCCAAGATAGGACAGGGGGTGAAGCTTTCTTT

J: TRBJ1-5
D: TRBD1
length: 14
V: TRBV5-1
size: -
CDR3: CASSEGTGGQPQHF
DNA: TGCGCCAGCTCGGAAGGGACAGGGGGCCAGCCCCAGCATTTT

J: TRBJ1-6
D: TRBD1
length: 15
V: TRBV27
size: -
CDR3: CASSTAGTGYSPLHF
DNA: TGTGCCAGCAGTACCGCCGGGACAGGGTATTCACCCCTCCACTTT

J: TRBJ2-3
D: TRBD2
length: 17
V: TRBV5-1
size: -
CDR3: CASSLGTSVPGTDTQYF
DNA: TGCGCCAGCAGCCTAGGGACTAGCGTACCAGGCACAGATACGCAGTATTTT

J: TRBJ1-1
D: -
length: 13
V: TRBV3-1/TRBV3-2
size: -
CDR3: CASSPLSNTEAFF
DNA: TGTGCCAGCAGCCCTCTAAGTAACACTGAAGCTTTCTTT

J: TRBJ2-5
D: -
length: 13
V: TRBV18
size: -
CDR3: CASSPGLQETQYF
DNA: TGTGCCAGCTCACCGGGACTGCAAGAGACCCAGTACTTC

J: TRBJ2-1
D: TRBD2
length: 18
V: TRBV10-2
size: -
CDR3: CASSGGVLREGLYNEQFF
DNA: TGCGCCAGCAGTGGGGGGGTTCTGCGGGAGGGCCTGTACAATGAGCAGTTCTTC

J: TRBJ1-2
D: -
length: 14
V: TRBV4-2
size: once
CDR3: CASSQPSGKDGYTF
DNA: TGTGCCAGCAGCCAGCCGTCAGGGAAGGATGGCTACACCTTC

J: TRBJ1-3
D: -
length: 16
V: TRBV6-1
size: -
CDR3: CASSAWRDHSGNTIYF
DNA: TGTGCCAGCAGTGCCTGGAGGGACCACTCTGGAAACACCATATATTTT

J: TRBJ1-4
D: TRBD1
length: 15
V: TRBV5-5
size: -
CDR3: CASTQYGTGVEKLFF
DNA: TGTGCCAGCACCCAGTATGGGACAGGGGTTGAAAAACTGTTTTTT

J: TRBJ1-1
D: TRBD1
length: 16
V: TRBV7-2
size: -
CDR3: CASSFQPTGVGTEAFF
DNA: TGTGCCAGCAGCTTCCAACCGACAGGGGTGGGGACTGAAGCTTTCTTT

J: TRBJ2-2
D: TRBD1
length: 16
V: TRBV6-6
size: -
CDR3: CASSYPGTGGPGELFF
DNA: TGTGCCAGCAGTTACCCGGGGACAGGGGGCCCCGGGGAGCTGTTTTTT

J: TRBJ2-5
D: TRBD1
length: 15
V: TRBV5-4
size: few
CDR3: CASSYRTGLQETQYF
DNA: TGTGCCAGCAGCTATAGGACAGGGCTCCAAGAGACCCAGTACTTC

J: TRBJ1-5
D: -
length: 13
V: TRBV6-5
size: -
CDR3: CASSYSRDQPQHF
DNA: TGTGCCAGCAGTTACAGCAGGGATCAGCCCCAGCATTTT

J: TRBJ2-1
D: TRBD2
length: 14
V: TRBV30
size: -
CDR3: CAWILAGAGDEQFF
DNA: TGTGCCTGGATACTAGCGGGAGCAGGAGATGAGCAGTTCTTC

J: TRBJ2-5
D: -
length: 14
V: TRBV30
size: once
CDR3: CAWGKPVEKETQYF
DNA: TGTGCCTGGGGGAAACCGGTAGAAAAAGAGACCCAGTACTTC

J: TRBJ1-6
D: TRBD1
length: 14
V: TRBV14
size: -
CDR3: CASSWDRGNSPLHF
DNA: TGTGCCAGCAGCTGGGACAGGGGAAATTCACCCCTCCACTTT

J: TRBJ1-1
D: TRBD1
length: 15
V: TRBV5-5
size: -
CDR3: CASSLATGGRTEAFF
DNA: TGTGCCAGCAGCTTGGCAACAGGGGGACGGACTGAAGCTTTCTTT

J: TRBJ2-7
D: -
length: 14
V: TRBV29-1
size: -
CDR3: CSVIRERSGYEQYF
DNA: TGCAGCGTTATCAGGGAACGCTCTGGCTACGAGCAGTACTTC

J: TRBJ1-4
D: -
length: 14
V: TRBV19
size: -
CDR3: CASSFPGIFEKLFF
DNA: TGTGCCAGTAGTTTCCCAGGGATTTTTGAAAAACTGTTTTTT